This TCR beta chain was identified in a study of cytomegalovirus exposure and HLA in healthy donors. Study-level points and caveats: Excluded: some indistinguishable V segments such as TRBV6-2 and TRBV6-3. What a later analysis reportedly showed was that an Asian-associated ancestry cluster had fewer N-insertions than the approximately 670-donor mean. HLA alleles showed associations with roughly 17,000 TCR beta sequences in a later analysis, at a 0.05 false discovery rate.

60 Vbeta and 13 Jbeta primers were used in PCR. In the authors' workflow: Unique TCR beta chains totaled around 86 million in a later count, with around 10 million of them shared. Profiled with immunoSEQ multiplex PCR; TCRdb holds only in-frame clones, not every one. V, J and clone size were drawn from that table, and D and trimming were deduced from the DNA. The sample carries some 110,000 clones, 70% to 80% recorded once. The V segment lost 0 bases and the J segment 6 bases; nucleotides outside the gene matches: 6. The CDR3 loop spans 15 amino acids. Germline CDR1 and CDR2: SGHRS and YFSETQ. A note on this clone: Its antigen is not known.

The rearrangement links TRBV5-1 to TRBJ2-3; 8 nucleotides align to TRBD2. Input material: PBMCs. The receptor was isolated from a man aged 45-65 years in good health and CMV-seropositive. The CDR3, as DNA: TGCGCCAGCAGCTTGGTCGGGAGGGCCTCTGATACGCAGTATTTT. This sequence encodes CASSLVGRASDTQYF.